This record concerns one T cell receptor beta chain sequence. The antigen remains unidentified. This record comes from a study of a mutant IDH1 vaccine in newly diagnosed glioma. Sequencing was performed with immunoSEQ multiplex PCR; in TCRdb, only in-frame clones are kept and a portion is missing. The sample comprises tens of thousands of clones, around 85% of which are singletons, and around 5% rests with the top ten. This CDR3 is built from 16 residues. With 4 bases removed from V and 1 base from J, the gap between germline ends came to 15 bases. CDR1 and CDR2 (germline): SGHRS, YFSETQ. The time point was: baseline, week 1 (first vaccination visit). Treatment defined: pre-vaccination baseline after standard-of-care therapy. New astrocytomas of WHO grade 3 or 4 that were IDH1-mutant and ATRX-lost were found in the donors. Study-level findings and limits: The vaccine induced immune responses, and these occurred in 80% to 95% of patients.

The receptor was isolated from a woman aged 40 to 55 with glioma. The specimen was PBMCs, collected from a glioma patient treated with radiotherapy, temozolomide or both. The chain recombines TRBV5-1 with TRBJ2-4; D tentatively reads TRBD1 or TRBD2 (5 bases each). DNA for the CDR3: TGCGCCAGCAGCGGGGACGAGCCTGGGGCCAAAAACATTCAGTACTTC. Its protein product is CASSGDEPGAKNIQYF.